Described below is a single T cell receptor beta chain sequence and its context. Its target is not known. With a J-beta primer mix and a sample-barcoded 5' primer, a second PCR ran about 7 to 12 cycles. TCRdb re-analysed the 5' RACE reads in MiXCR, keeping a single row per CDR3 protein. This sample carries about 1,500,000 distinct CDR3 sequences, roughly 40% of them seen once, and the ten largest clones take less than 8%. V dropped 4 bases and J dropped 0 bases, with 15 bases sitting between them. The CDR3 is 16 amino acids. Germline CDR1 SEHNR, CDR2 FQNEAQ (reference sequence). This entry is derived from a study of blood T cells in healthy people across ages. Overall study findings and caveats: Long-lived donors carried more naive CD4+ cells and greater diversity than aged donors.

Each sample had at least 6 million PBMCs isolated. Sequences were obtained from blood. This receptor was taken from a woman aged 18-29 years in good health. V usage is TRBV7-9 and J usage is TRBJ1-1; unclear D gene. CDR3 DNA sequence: TGTGCCAGCAGCTCCGGCCGTGGGCAGTTGAACACTGAAGCTTTCTTT. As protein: CASSSGRGQLNTEAFF.